This TCR beta chain emerged from a study of T cell repertoires in cytomegalovirus infection. As concerns this clonotype: Its specificity is not known.

Each CDR3 protein gets one entry after TCRdb re-called the reads with MiXCR. The data show about 740,000 distinct CDR3 sequences, approximately 33% seen once. The germline V and J ends were trimmed by 1 base and 3 bases, with 7 bases remaining between them. Per germline, CDR1 SGDLS and CDR2 YYNGEE. The CDR3 totals 13 residues. The V gene is TRBV9, the J gene TRBJ2-5; unclear D gene. This specimen consisted of cultured PBMCs, obtained from culture after CMV antigen stimulation. This TCR came from a human donor in good health (CMV status not recorded). Some clones in this sample may be carry-over from other donors' samples. DNA for the CDR3: TGTGCCAGCAGCGTACACAACGAAGAGACCCAGTACTTC. This gives the protein CASSVHNEETQYF.